These 21 T cell receptor beta chains were all obtained from the same sample, sequenced in a study of glioma-infiltrating T cells. TCR alpha and beta CDR3 regions were amplified from RNA using iRepertoire nested multiplex PCR. TCRdb called the multiplex PCR reads again in MiXCR, with one record for every CDR3 protein. This table has approximately 190,000 distinct CDR3 sequences, over 25% appearing once. What was sequenced was glioma tissue, nonneoplastic brain tissue, or PBMCs (not recorded which). Receptors originate from a human donor with low-grade glioma or glioblastoma, undergoing nonglioma brain surgery, or in good health (not recorded which).

Regarding this clonotype: A much more abundant neighbour one base away suggests this may be a read error. This chain connects TRBV4-1 to TRBJ2-3; D is unresolved. This CDR3 contains 14 residues. Looked up from germline, CDR1 is MGHRA and CDR2 is YSYEKL. DNA for the CDR3: TGCGCCGGCAGCCAAGAGGCTAGGGCAGATACGCAGTATTTT. This codes for CAGSQEARADTQYF.

This clonotype was picked up many times. The V gene is TRBV6-2 or TRBV6-3, the J gene TRBJ2-1; 8 nucleotides agree with TRBD2. Losses at the gene ends were 6 bases for V and 4 bases for J; bases not matched to a gene: 8. CDR1 is MNHEY and CDR2 is SVGEGT in the germline V gene. The CDR3 runs 15 residues. The CDR3 here is CASRPGLAQYNEQFF. Here the CDR3 DNA reads TGTGCCAGCAGGCCTGGACTAGCCCAGTACAATGAGCAGTTCTTC.

This clonotype came up many times. The J gene is TRBJ2-7, the V gene TRBV3-1; tentatively, D is TRBD2 (5 bases). The germline gives CDR1 LGHDT, CDR2 YNNKEL (reference sequence). The CDR3 runs 16 residues. The ends were cut back, 4 bases at V and 1 base at J, with 17 bases in the middle. The CDR3 DNA is TGTGCCAGCAGCCGGCATAATACTAGAGGTTCCTACGAGCAGTACTTC. The encoded protein is CASSRHNTRGSYEQYF.

This clonotype has a count of ten or more. The gene calls are TRBV27 and TRBJ1-1; 7 nucleotides line up with TRBD1. The germline CDR1 and CDR2 sequences are MNHEY and SMNVEV (reference sequence). J lost 5 bases, V lost 6 bases, and 6 bases had no gene match. The CDR3 is 13 amino acids. CDR3 sequence (DNA): TGTGCCAGCAGGGCAGGGGGGGAGACTGAAGCTTTCTTT. Its translation is CASRAGGETEAFF.

In this sample, this clonotype turned up a few times. A junction end diverges from the germline sequence, so it may reflect a read error. The chain combines TRBV20-1 with TRBJ2-1; TRBD2 might be the D (6 bases). The CDR3 length is 17 residues. Germline assignment: CDR1 DFQATT and CDR2 SNEGSKA (reference sequence). For the CDR3, the DNA is TGCAGTGCTAGAGTGCTAGCGTCGACAAGCTCCTACGATGAGCAGTTCTTC. This gives the protein CSARVLASTSSYDEQFF.

This clonotype was observed a few times. The V and J genes are TRBV24-1 and TRBJ2-7; D is unresolved. This CDR3 is 16 amino acids long. Per germline, CDR1 KGHDR and CDR2 SFDVKD. V was trimmed by 1 base and J by 0 bases, leaving 12 bases between them. In DNA form, the CDR3 reads TGTGCCACCAGTGATTTCCGGTCAATCAACTCCTACGAGCAGTACTTC. Residues: CATSDFRSINSYEQYF.

A few counts support this clonotype. The chain carries TRBV24-1 and TRBJ2-5; perhaps TRBD1 as D (5 bases). Germline CDR1 reads KGHDR; CDR2 reads SFDVKD. Trimming removed 1 base at V and 0 bases at J, with 14 bases between. This CDR3 spans 17 amino acids. The CDR3 region is CATSDLNRFTDQETQYF. The CDR3 DNA sequence: TGTGCCACCAGTGATTTAAACAGGTTCACTGACCAAGAGACCCAGTACTTC.

This clonotype has at least ten counts. J is TRBJ1-2 and V is TRBV7-3, with D possibly matching TRBD1 (6 bases). The CDR3 contains 13 residues. Germline CDR1 and CDR2: SGHTA and FQGTGA. With 5 bases removed from V and 2 bases from J, the gap between germline ends came to 9 bases. CDR3 bases: TGTGCCAGCAGCCCCGACAGGAACTATGGCTACACCTTC. It is translated as CASSPDRNYGYTF.

The table lists this clonotype with many counts. V usage is TRBV7-9 and J usage is TRBJ1-1, with D perhaps TRBD1 (6 bases). Germline values: CDR1 SEHNR, CDR2 FQNEAQ (reference sequence). Trimming removed 3 bases at V and 0 bases at J, with 17 bases between. The CDR3 runs 17 residues. The CDR3 DNA sequence: TGTGCCAGCAGCTTCCCCAGGGGAAACGGTTTGAACACTGAAGCTTTCTTT. As protein: CASSFPRGNGLNTEAFF.

This clonotype appeared many times. This chain joins TRBV4-2 and TRBJ2-3, with TRBD2 matching 10 bases. There are 17 residues in the CDR3. Germline values: CDR1 LGHNA, CDR2 YNFKEQ. With V trimmed by 2 bases and J by 2 bases, 7 bases remained unmatched. The CDR3: CASSQLTSGTFTDTQYF. The CDR3 region has the DNA TGTGCCAGCAGCCAACTCACTAGCGGGACCTTCACAGATACGCAGTATTTT.

This sequence joins TRBV4-1 and TRBJ2-2; a possible D gene is TRBD1 (5 bases). The germline gives CDR1 MGHRA, CDR2 YSYEKL. CDR3 length: 16 residues. The ends were cut back, 2 bases at V and 10 bases at J, with 20 bases in the middle. CDR3 bases: TGCGCCAGCAGCCAAATTACAGGATTGAACACAGAGGAGCTGTTTTTT. Translated, it gives CASSQITGLNTEELFF.

This chain joins TRBV30 and TRBJ1-5; D not resolved. This CDR3 has 12 residues. V was shortened by 2 bases and J by 8 bases, with 10 bases between the two germline ends. Per germline, CDR1 GTSNPN and CDR2 SVGIG (reference sequence). CDR3 sequence reads: CAWSTIGEPQHF. The CDR3 coding sequence is TGTGCCTGGAGTACGATCGGAGAGCCCCAGCATTTT.

This clonotype has a count of ten or more. V gene TRBV10-3 combines with J gene TRBJ1-6; TRBD1 is a possible D gene (5 bases). V lost 10 bases, J lost 7 bases, and 17 bases lay in between. The germline V gene has CDR1 ENHRY and CDR2 SYGVKD. The CDR3 has 14 residues. The CDR3 coding sequence is TGTGCCAACAAAGCTGACAGCTACAATTCACCCCTCCACTTT. Its protein is CANKADSYNSPLHF.

This clonotype was observed at least ten times. The chain's CDR3 is CASSPWTGYNEQFF. The CDR3 nucleotides are TGTGCCAGCAGCCCCTGGACAGGGTACAATGAGCAGTTCTTC. The rearrangement joins TRBV7-9 to TRBJ2-1; 8 nucleotides match TRBD1. The V and J ends lost 5 bases and 4 bases, in that order; junction bases with no gene match: 4. The CDR3 spans 14 residues. Germline values: CDR1 SEHNR, CDR2 FQNEAQ (reference sequence).

The genes are TRBV2 and TRBJ2-1; 10 bases are shared with TRBD2. Germline lookup yields CDR1 SNHLY and CDR2 FYNNEI. V lost 4 bases to trimming and J lost 9 bases; unmatched junction nucleotides: 18. The length of the CDR3 is 18 residues. In DNA, the CDR3 is TGTGCCAGCAGTGGGCCAGGGGGCTTGCTAGCGGGAGTGGGTGAGCAGTTCTTC. Translating gives CASSGPGGLLAGVGEQFF.

A remark on this clonotype: The CDR3 carries no conserved terminal phenylalanine or tryptophan, so it likely arises from a read error. The CDR3 is CASSPDRVLAPTYNEQFL. The CDR3 DNA reads as TGTGCCAGCTCACCAGACAGAGTCCTAGCGCCGACCTACAATGAGCAGTTCCTC. This sequence joins TRBV18 and TRBJ2-1; D might be TRBD2 (6 bases). The CDR3 contains 18 residues. CDR1 KGHSH and CDR2 LQKENI come from the germline V gene. V was cut by 2 bases and J by 2 bases, with 19 bases left in between.

Points on this clonotype: A read error may explain this, as a much larger clone is one base away. The chain employs TRBV7-2 and TRBJ2-7, with 8 bases that match TRBD2. Germline CDR1 is SGHTA and CDR2 is FQGNSA. The CDR3 has 14 amino acids. V was clipped by 0 bases and J by 5 bases; unmatched bases: 3. In nucleotides, the CDR3 is TGTGCCAGCAGCTTAGCCGGGAGGGCCCACGAGCAGTACTTC. Translation gives CASSLAGRAHEQYF.

The genes are TRBV11-2 and TRBJ2-3; tentatively, D is TRBD2 (6 bases). CDR3 length: 15 amino acids. The V end was cut by 1 base, the J end by 4 bases, with 12 bases between. From germline, CDR1 is SGHAT and CDR2 FQNNGV. The CDR3 reads CASSLVSWEADTQYF. CDR3 DNA: TGTGCCAGCAGCTTAGTTTCGTGGGAGGCAGATACGCAGTATTTT. Full variable domain (missing parts from reference TRBV11-2 and TRBJ2-3): EAGVAQSPRYKIIEKRQSVAFWCNPISGHATLYWYQQILGQGPKLLIQFQNNGVVDDSQLPKDRFSAERLKGVDSTLKIQPAKLEDSAVYLCASSLVSWEADTQYFGPGTRLTVL.

This clonotype was seen at least ten times. The rearrangement uses TRBV28 and TRBJ1-5; D ambiguous. V was clipped by 4 bases and J by 8 bases, with 12 bases between them. The CDR3 has 13 amino acids. Germline lookup yields CDR1 MDHEN and CDR2 SYDVKM. The CDR3 here is CASSSAYLEPQHF. The CDR3 DNA sequence: TGTGCCAGCAGTTCCGCATATTTAGAGCCCCAGCATTTT.

The chain carries TRBV5-1 and TRBJ1-1; 10 positions agree with TRBD1. V shed 3 bases and J 5 bases; nucleotides not matched to a gene: 4. The CDR3 length is 14 residues. Germline V gene data show CDR1 as SGHRS and CDR2 as YFSETQ. The chain's CDR3 is CASSWTGGRTEAFF. DNA for the CDR3: TGCGCCAGCAGCTGGACAGGGGGTAGGACTGAAGCTTTCTTT.

The V and J genes are TRBV12-3 or TRBV12-4 and TRBJ1-1; D call uncertain. The length of the CDR3 is 13 residues. Deletions cut 7 bases from V and 3 bases from J, with 12 bases between. CDR3 bases: TGTGCCAGCAACCCCGGGCCCTACACTGAAGCTTTCTTT. This codes for CASNPGPYTEAFF.